Below, 32 T cell receptor beta chains from the same sample are listed, as sequenced in a study of cytomegalovirus exposure and HLA in healthy donors. Use of 60 Vbeta and 13 Jbeta primers characterized the PCR. The assay was immunoSEQ multiplex PCR, and TCRdb's table has in-frame clones only and misses some. This table holds roughly 190,000 clones, approximately 80% found once. The sequenced material came from PBMCs. The receptor source for this set is a woman aged 25 to 39 in good health and CMV-seronegative.

This clone was picked up many times. CDR3 sequence (DNA): TGTGCCAGCAGCTCACTCACAGGGGGATCCTACAATGAGCAGTTCTTC. Translated, it gives CASSSLTGGSYNEQFF. V is TRBV25-1 and J is TRBJ2-1, with 8 nucleotides matching TRBD1. The CDR3 has 16 residues. Trimming cost V 6 bases and J 1 base; bases outside gene matches: 8. Germline V gene data show CDR1 as MGHDK and CDR2 as SYGVNS.

This chain joins TRBV6-5 and TRBJ1-3; D uncertain. Between the trimmed V and J ends, which lost 6 bases and 0 bases, there was a span of 12 bases. The CDR3 runs to 15 residues. In germline, CDR1 is MNHEY, CDR2 SVGAGI. This chain's CDR3 is CASRTSRSSGNTIYF. As DNA, the CDR3 is TGTGCCAGCAGGACAAGTCGAAGCTCTGGAAACACCATATATTTT.

V and J are TRBV11-2 and TRBJ2-3; TRBD2 matches 8 bases. Germline loops: CDR1 SGHAT, CDR2 FQNNGV. This CDR3 has 14 amino acids. The trim removed 3 bases at V and 3 bases at J, leaving 2 bases unmatched. The CDR3 DNA sequence: TGTGCCAGCAGCTTCGGACTAGCAACAGATACGCAGTATTTT. Translating it yields CASSFGLATDTQYF.

The chain links TRBV25-1 to TRBJ1-1; 8 nucleotides agree with TRBD1. The CDR3 consists of 14 residues. The junction had 8 bases not matched to a gene; V was cut back by 8 bases and J by 3 bases. CDR1 MGHDK and CDR2 SYGVNS come from the germline V gene. The DNA of the CDR3 is TGTGCCAGCTCAACAGGGGGGACGGACACTGAAGCTTTCTTT. This gives the protein CASSTGGTDTEAFF.

The J gene is TRBJ2-1, the V gene TRBV6-4; TRBD2 matches at 7 bases. Germline V gene sequence: CDR1 MRHNA, CDR2 SNTAGT. The trim removed 4 bases at V and 8 bases at J, leaving 5 bases unmatched. The CDR3 sequence is 13 residues long. CDR3 protein: CASSVESGDEQFF. The CDR3 DNA reads as TGTGCCAGCAGTGTCGAAAGCGGGGATGAGCAGTTCTTC.

The chain carries TRBV18 and TRBJ2-5, with a tentative D call TRBD1 (6 bases). Germline assignment: CDR1 KGHSH and CDR2 LQKENI. This CDR3 comprises 15 residues. Between the trimmed V and J ends, which lost 3 bases and 0 bases, there was a span of 11 bases. CDR3 sequence: CASSPGTGYQETQYF. CDR3 in DNA: TGTGCCAGCTCACCGGGAACAGGGTACCAAGAGACCCAGTACTTC.

This chain joins TRBV11-2 and TRBJ2-1, with TRBD2 matching 10 bases. This CDR3 is built from 16 residues. The germline gives CDR1 SGHAT, CDR2 FQNNGV. With 4 bases clipped from V and 0 bases from J, the junction kept 3 bases outside the gene matches. CDR3 sequence (DNA): TGTGCCAGCAGCTGGTCTAGCGGGAGCTCCTACAATGAGCAGTTCTTC. As protein: CASSWSSGSSYNEQFF.

The rearrangement joins TRBV5-6 to TRBJ1-2; 12 bases are shared with TRBD1. The CDR3 totals 15 residues. V gave up 2 bases and J gave up 6 bases; unmatched junction bases: 5. CDR1 is SGHDT and CDR2 is YYEEEE in the germline V gene. The DNA of the CDR3 is TGTGCCAGCAGCTTAAGGGACAGGGGGCTGAATGGCTACACCTTC. Its translation: CASSLRDRGLNGYTF.

This chain uses TRBV18 with TRBJ2-3; maybe TRBD1 (5 bases). V dropped 5 bases and J dropped 0 bases, with 15 bases sitting between them. Looked up from germline, CDR1 is KGHSH and CDR2 is LQKENI. The CDR3 spans 16 residues. CDR3 protein: CASSSDSFPSTDTQYF. For the CDR3, the DNA is TGTGCCAGCTCATCCGACAGTTTTCCTAGCACAGATACGCAGTATTTT.

The CDR3 loop reads CASSYGAGNTIYF. CDR3 coding DNA: TGTGCCAGCAGCTACGGGGCTGGAAACACCATATATTTT. This chain uses TRBV13 with TRBJ1-3; D gene uncertain. With 4 bases removed from V and 2 bases from J, the gap between germline ends came to 6 bases. Germline CDR1 PRHDT, CDR2 FYEKMQ (reference sequence). The CDR3 is 13 residues long.

The sample holds a few counts of this clone. The chain carries TRBV1 and TRBJ2-1; the D call in the table, TRBD2, was not verified against the DNA. TRBV1 is a pseudogene segment. The CDR3 is made up of 13 amino acids. In nucleotides, the CDR3 is TGCACCAGCAGCCGTCGGGGCGGGGGTGAGCAGTTCTTC. Translation: CTSSRRGGGEQFF.

This clone occurred a few times. The CDR3 nucleotides are TGCGCCAGCAGCCAAGACTTGGGGCCCGGGTCACCCCTCCACTTT. This encodes CASSQDLGPGSPLHF. The V call is TRBV4-3, the J call TRBJ1-6; D is perhaps TRBD1 (5 bases). Trimming left V 0 bases short and J 10 bases short, with 13 bases between. CDR3 size: 15 residues. Germline-derived CDR1 and CDR2 are LGHNA and YSLEER.

The chain combines TRBV7-2 with TRBJ1-5; 7 bases fit TRBD1. The CDR3 is 14 amino acids. V lost 4 bases, J lost 1 base, and 1 base stayed unmatched. Germline lookup yields CDR1 SGHTA and CDR2 FQGNSA. Here the CDR3 DNA reads TGTGCCAGCAGCTCACAGGGGAGCAATCAGCCCCAGCATTTT. Amino acids: CASSSQGSNQPQHF.

CDR3 protein: CASSPTGNDGYTF. CDR3 in DNA: TGTGCCAGCAGCCCGACGGGGAATGATGGCTACACCTTC. The J gene is TRBJ1-2, the V gene TRBV4-2; D is unresolved. CDR3 length: 13 amino acids. CDR1 is LGHNA and CDR2 is YNFKEQ in the germline V gene. With 4 bases removed from V and 6 bases from J, the gap between germline ends came to 12 bases.

This chain links TRBV7-8 with TRBJ2-3; unclear D gene. The CDR3 spans 17 residues. V lost 0 bases to trimming and J lost 1 base, with 14 bases between them. Germline-derived CDR1 and CDR2 are SGHVS and FQNEAQ. CDR3 protein: CASSLASTFSGTDTQYF. The DNA of the CDR3 is TGTGCCAGCAGCTTAGCGAGCACGTTTTCGGGCACAGATACGCAGTATTTT.

In this sample, this clone turned up a few times. The chain employs TRBV5-1 and TRBJ2-7; TRBD2 aligns across 8 bases. CDR1 and CDR2 from the germline V gene are SGHRS and YFSETQ. V shed 4 bases and J 6 bases; nucleotides not matched to a gene: 9. This CDR3 spans 14 amino acids. CDR3 DNA sequence: TGCGCCAGCAGCCCAGCGGGAGTAGTCGGCGAGCAGTACTTC. As protein: CASSPAGVVGEQYF.

The chain employs TRBV29-1 and TRBJ1-1; D perhaps matches TRBD1 (6 bases). The CDR3 totals 14 residues. Trimming pared 4 bases from V and 0 bases from J, leaving 12 bases between. CDR1 and CDR2 from the germline V gene are SQVTM and ANQGSEA. The CDR3 sequence is CSVGGRRMNTEAFF. CDR3 coding DNA: TGCAGCGTTGGGGGGCGCAGGATGAACACTGAAGCTTTCTTT. Filled out from reference TRBV29-1 and TRBJ1-1, the complete variable domain reads SAVISQKPSRDICQRGTSLTIQCQVDSQVTMMFWYRQQPGQSLTLIATANQGSEATYESGFVIDKFPISRPNLTFSTLTVSNMSPEDSSIYLCSVGGRRMNTEAFFGQGTRLTVV.

This chain joins TRBV4-1 and TRBJ2-7; TRBD2 matches 7 bases. The V gene's germline CDR1 is MGHRA and CDR2 YSYEKL. The trim removed 1 base at V and 4 bases at J, leaving 7 bases unmatched. The CDR3 loop spans 15 amino acids. Here the CDR3 DNA reads TGCGCCAGCAGCCAAGGTAGTGGCGGGAGTTACGAGCAGTACTTC. Amino acids: CASSQGSGGSYEQYF.

This sequence joins TRBV6-6 and TRBJ1-1, with 10 bases aligning to TRBD1. The CDR3 sequence is 16 residues long. CDR1 and CDR2 from the germline V gene are MNHNY and SVGAGI (reference sequence). V dropped 2 bases and J dropped 1; count of bases not matched to a gene: 4. The CDR3 DNA follows: TGTGCCAGCAGTTACGGGGGACAGGGGACGAACACTGAAGCTTTCTTT. Translating it yields CASSYGGQGTNTEAFF.

The gene calls are TRBV7-8 and TRBJ2-7, with a possible D match to TRBD2 (5 bases). V lost 1 base, J lost 3 bases, and 13 bases lay in between. This CDR3 has 15 amino acids. Germline CDR1 SGHVS, CDR2 FQNEAQ. CDR3 loop: CASSLGGSGRYEQYF. The CDR3 DNA sequence: TGTGCCAGCAGCTTAGGTGGCAGCGGACGCTACGAGCAGTACTTC.

This sequence joins TRBV6-6 and TRBJ2-7, with D possibly being TRBD1 (6 bases). Per germline, CDR1 MNHNY and CDR2 SVGAGI (reference sequence). V lost 0 bases to trimming and J lost 3 bases, with 15 bases between them. The CDR3 contains 16 residues. CDR3 region: CASSYSGASYYYEQYF. Here the CDR3 DNA reads TGTGCCAGCAGTTACTCGGGGGCTAGCTACTACTACGAGCAGTACTTC.

The V call is TRBV13, the J call TRBJ2-1; D not certain. Germline CDR1 and CDR2: PRHDT and FYEKMQ (reference sequence). This CDR3 has 11 amino acids. V was cut by 8 bases and J by 8 bases, with 10 bases left in between. This CDR3 is CASSEADEQFF. The CDR3 DNA is TGTGCCAGCTCAGAGGCGGATGAGCAGTTCTTC.

In the case of this clone: Mismatch with germline at one junction end may stem from a read error. This chain joins TRBV7-9 and TRBJ2-1; 8 bases map to TRBD2. Germline CDR1 and CDR2: SEHNR and FQNEAQ (reference sequence). CDR3 length: 18 amino acids. The CDR3 protein is CSSSLGVAGGASYNEQFF. The CDR3 DNA follows: TGTTCCAGCAGCTTAGGGGTCGCCGGGGGGGCCTCCTACAATGAGCAGTTCTTC.

The rearrangement links TRBV5-3 to TRBJ2-7; TRBD2 is a possible D gene (7 bases). TRBV5-3 is noted as an ORF with a role that remains uncertain. The length of the CDR3 is 17 residues. V shed 4 bases and J shed 3 bases, with 23 bases lying between them. For the CDR3, the DNA is TGTGCCAGAAGCCTTTTATCGGGGGGCCTCACCGTCTACGAGCAGTACTTC. Amino acids: CARSLLSGGLTVYEQYF.

The rearrangement joins TRBV29-1 to TRBJ1-3; 9 bases fit TRBD1. Germline-derived CDR1 and CDR2 are SQVTM and ANQGSEA. The CDR3 totals 15 residues. V gave up 6 bases and J gave up 1 base; unmatched junction bases: 7. This CDR3 reads CSVPGQGGSGNTIYF. For the CDR3, the DNA is TGCAGCGTACCGGGACAGGGAGGATCTGGAAACACCATATATTTT.

The chain joins TRBV2 to TRBJ2-2, with TRBD2 matching over 7 bases. This CDR3 contains 15 residues. Trimming took 7 bases from V and 5 from J; bases not matched to a gene: 10. Germline lookup yields CDR1 SNHLY and CDR2 FYNNEI. This CDR3 is CASTATSPETGELFF. CDR3 nucleotide sequence: TGTGCCAGCACCGCGACTAGCCCAGAGACCGGGGAGCTGTTTTTT.

J is TRBJ2-1 and V is TRBV2; 11 bases fit TRBD2. Per the germline V gene, CDR1 is SNHLY and CDR2 is FYNNEI. This CDR3 comprises 15 residues. The V and J ends lost 4 bases and 9 bases, in that order; junction bases with no gene match: 8. CDR3 coding DNA: TGTGCCAGCAGTGGTAGCGGGAGGGCCCGCAGTGAGCAGTTCTTC. Amino acids: CASSGSGRARSEQFF.

The V gene is TRBV15, the J gene TRBJ1-5, with D maybe TRBD1 (5 bases). Germline CDR1 and CDR2: LNHNV and YYDKDF (reference sequence). V lost 1 base, J lost 6 bases, and 7 bases lay in between. There are 13 residues in the CDR3. The chain's CDR3 is CATSRGRGQPQHF. CDR3 coding DNA: TGTGCCACCAGCAGAGGGAGGGGTCAGCCCCAGCATTTT.

This sequence joins TRBV9 and TRBJ2-7, with D uncertain. Trimming removed 4 bases from V and 0 bases from J, with 8 bases in between. This CDR3 contains 13 residues. From germline, CDR1 is SGDLS and CDR2 YYNGEE. The CDR3 bases are TGTGCCAGCAGCCCCCGGAGCTCCTACGAGCAGTACTTC. This codes for CASSPRSSYEQYF. Looking up the rest from reference TRBV9 and TRBJ2-7 gives the full variable domain: DSGVTQTPKHLITATGQRVTLRCSPRSGDLSVYWYQQSLDQGLQFLIQYYNGEERAKGNILERFSAQQFPDLHSELNLSSLELGDSALYFCASSPRSSYEQYFGPGTRLTVT.

The rearrangement joins TRBV21-1 to TRBJ2-2; the table names TRBD2, a call not compared with the DNA. TRBV21-1 counts as a pseudogene. The CDR3 covers 16 residues. The CDR3 DNA follows: TGTGCCAGCAGAACTAGCGGTGCCCAAGGTGCCGGGGAGCTGTTTTTT. This sequence encodes CASRTSGAQGAGELFF.

Note on this clone: A read error may account for a junction end that differs from germline. The chain couples TRBV27 to TRBJ2-7, with D perhaps matching TRBD2 (6 bases). The germline CDR1 and CDR2 sequences are MNHEY and SMNVEV (reference sequence). The CDR3 runs to 14 residues. DNA of the CDR3: TGTGCCGGCAGTTATAAGGGAGGCATATACGAGCAGTACTTC. It specifies CAGSYKGGIYEQYF.

V gene TRBV18 combines with J gene TRBJ2-7; D uncertain. Germline assignment: CDR1 KGHSH and CDR2 LQKENI. Between the trimmed V and J ends, which lost 2 bases and 0 bases, there was a span of 8 bases. The CDR3 is made up of 14 amino acids. The DNA for the CDR3 is TGTGCCAGCTCACCAGACATTAACTCCTACGAGCAGTACTTC. Amino acids: CASSPDINSYEQYF.